This TCR beta chain was identified during a study of blood T cell repertoires in COVID-19. Per germline, CDR1 SGDLS and CDR2 YYNGEE. The V gene end was trimmed by 0 bases and the J gene end by 4 bases; junction bases not matched to a gene: 10. The CDR3 is 17 residues long. The assay was immunoSEQ multiplex PCR, and TCRdb's table has in-frame clones only and misses some. The sample contains 310,000 or so clones, around 85% of which appear only once. The TCR originated in a middle-aged woman who had recovered from COVID-19. Source material: PBMCs or T cells enriched from blood (not recorded which). The V and J genes are TRBV9 and TRBJ2-5; 9 bases line up with TRBD2. CDR3 in DNA: TGTGCCAGCAGCGTAGCGGTAAGAGCGGGGGGCGGAGAGACCCAGTACTTC. It encodes CASSVAVRAGGGETQYF.